Each of the 17 T cell receptor beta chains below was sequenced from the same sample in a study of cytomegalovirus exposure and HLA in healthy donors. 13 Jbeta primers and 60 Vbeta primers were used for the PCR. Assay used: immunoSEQ multiplex PCR; TCRdb lists only in-frame clones, some missing. Of more than 200,000 clones listed, roughly 79% are singletons. The sample taken for sequencing was PBMCs. These receptors originate from a male donor in good health and CMV-seronegative.

The rearrangement joins TRBV19 to TRBJ1-4, with D perhaps TRBD1 (5 bases). The germline CDR1 and CDR2 sequences are LNHDA and SQIVND (reference sequence). V lost 0 bases to trimming and J lost 10 bases, with 9 bases between them. The CDR3 contains 13 residues. The chain's CDR3 is CASSIDIGGKLFF. Written as DNA, the CDR3 is TGTGCCAGTAGTATAGATATCGGGGGAAAACTGTTTTTT.

The chain joins TRBV7-9 to TRBJ2-7; 10 bases align to TRBD2. CDR1 is SEHNR, CDR2 FQNEAQ, per germline (reference sequence). With 4 bases clipped from V and 1 base from J, the junction kept 4 bases outside the gene matches. The CDR3 is 15 residues long. The CDR3 is CASSSSTSGSYEQYF. The CDR3 DNA reads TGTGCCAGCAGCTCCTCGACTAGCGGGTCCTACGAGCAGTACTTC.

The V and J genes are TRBV7-3 and TRBJ1-1; no clear D. From germline, CDR1 is SGHTA and CDR2 FQGTGA. Trimming took off 1 base at V and 4 bases at J, with 7 bases between the two ends. The CDR3 spans 13 residues. The CDR3 region is CASSLRGGTEAFF. CDR3 DNA sequence: TGTGCCAGCAGCTTAAGGGGAGGCACTGAAGCTTTCTTT.

The chain recombines TRBV5-1 with TRBJ1-1; 7 bases agree with TRBD1. This CDR3 has 14 amino acids. Germline-derived CDR1 and CDR2 are SGHRS and YFSETQ. V trimming: 1 base; J trimming: 3 bases; junction bases outside the gene matches: 3. DNA of the CDR3: TGCGCCAGCAGCTTGTTTGGACAGGACACTGAAGCTTTCTTT. Protein sequence: CASSLFGQDTEAFF.

This chain connects TRBV5-8 to TRBJ2-1; 9 bases fit TRBD1. The CDR3 totals 16 residues. Trimming took 0 bases from V and 3 from J; bases not matched to a gene: 4. CDR1 is SGHTS and CDR2 is YDEGEE in the germline V gene. The CDR3 DNA reads as TGTGCCAGCAGCTTGGATGGGACAGGGAACTACAATGAGCAGTTCTTC. It encodes CASSLDGTGNYNEQFF.

V and J are TRBV7-3 and TRBJ2-2; 9 bases match TRBD1. V lost 4 bases to trimming and J lost 5 bases; unmatched junction nucleotides: 5. Germline CDR1 and CDR2: SGHTA and FQGTGA. This CDR3 is 15 amino acids long. DNA of the CDR3: TGTGCCAGCAGCTCTGGGACAGGGTTGACCGGGGAGCTGTTTTTT. It codes for CASSSGTGLTGELFF.

Regarding this clone: One end of the junction fails to match germline, which may point to a read error. V and J are TRBV9 and TRBJ1-5, with 8 nucleotides matching TRBD1. Per germline, CDR1 SGDLS and CDR2 YYNGEE. The CDR3 length is 15 residues. In DNA form, the CDR3 reads TGTGTCAGCAGCTTAACAGGGGGGAGCAATCAGCCCCAGCATTTT. Amino acid sequence: CVSSLTGGSNQPQHF. The complete variable domain, with remaining parts taken from reference TRBV9 and TRBJ1-5, reads DSGVTQTPKHLITATGQRVTLRCSPRSGDLSVYWYQQSLDQGLQFLIQYYNGEERAKGNILERFSAQQFPDLHSELNLSSLELGDSALYFCVSSLTGGSNQPQHFGDGTRLSIL.

The chain is built from TRBV11-2 and TRBJ2-3; weak D call: TRBD1 (5 bases). Per the germline V gene, CDR1 is SGHAT and CDR2 is FQNNGV. Trimming removed 0 bases at V and 3 bases at J, with 10 bases between. The CDR3 is made up of 15 amino acids. The CDR3 spells CASSLEGKGTDTQYF. The CDR3 bases are TGTGCCAGCAGCTTAGAAGGGAAGGGGACAGATACGCAGTATTTT.

The V and J genes are TRBV7-9 and TRBJ1-1, with 8 bases identical to TRBD1. CDR1 SEHNR and CDR2 FQNEAQ come from the germline V gene (reference sequence). This CDR3 comprises 15 residues. J gave up 3 bases and V 1 base, and 4 bases lay outside the gene matches. The CDR3 bases are TGTGCCAGCAGCTTAGAACAGGGGGTCTACACTGAAGCTTTCTTT. Translated, it gives CASSLEQGVYTEAFF. Full variable domain (missing parts from reference TRBV7-9 and TRBJ1-1): DTGVSQNPRHKITKRGQNVTFRCDPISEHNRLYWYRQTLGQGPEFLTYFQNEAQLEKSRLLSDRFSAERPKGSFSTLEIQRTEQGDSAMYLCASSLEQGVYTEAFFGQGTRLTVV.

This clone has more than one count but fewer than ten. This sequence joins TRBV19 and TRBJ1-1; 7 nucleotides align to TRBD1. From germline, CDR1 is LNHDA and CDR2 SQIVND (reference sequence). V gave up 3 bases and J gave up 1 base; unmatched junction bases: 5. This CDR3 has 15 residues. As DNA, the CDR3 is TGTGCCAGTAGTATTCAGGGGGTCGAGAACACTGAAGCTTTCTTT. This codes for CASSIQGVENTEAFF.

This clone was observed a handful of times. CDR3 sequence reads: CASSPERQNTEAFF. Here the CDR3 DNA reads TGCGCCAGCAGCCCCGAACGACAGAACACTGAAGCTTTCTTT. The chain combines TRBV5-1 with TRBJ1-1; no definite D call. With 4 bases removed from V and 1 base from J, the gap between germline ends came to 11 bases. The germline CDR1 and CDR2 sequences are SGHRS and YFSETQ. CDR3 length: 14 amino acids.

The chain combines TRBV10-3 with TRBJ2-7, with TRBD2 identical over 15 bases. V was clipped by 2 bases and J by 6 bases; unmatched bases: 2. Germline V gives CDR1 ENHRY, CDR2 SYGVKD. The CDR3 contains 15 residues. CDR3 residues: CAISEGLAGGVEQYF. CDR3 nucleotide sequence: TGTGCCATCAGTGAGGGACTAGCGGGAGGGGTCGAGCAGTACTTC.

This clone was observed a handful of times. V usage is TRBV7-9 and J usage is TRBJ1-3, with D possibly being TRBD1 (6 bases). Germline V CDR1 and CDR2: SEHNR, FQNEAQ (reference sequence). The V end lost 3 bases, the J end lost 4 bases, and 13 bases lay between the germline ends. The CDR3 covers 15 residues. CDR3 loop: CASSFTQGAGNTIYF. In DNA form, the CDR3 reads TGTGCCAGCAGCTTTACACAGGGTGCAGGAAACACCATATATTTT.

CDR3 DNA sequence: TGTGCCAGCAGCGCTTCCAGGGATGGGACCCAGTACTTC. It codes for CASSASRDGTQYF. The chain has TRBV7-3 and TRBJ2-5; D may be TRBD1 (5 bases). Between the trimmed V and J ends, which lost 5 bases and 7 bases, there was a span of 14 bases. Germline lookup yields CDR1 SGHTA and CDR2 FQGTGA. The CDR3 totals 13 residues.

The CDR3 DNA follows: TGCGCCAGCAGCCAAGATCATGGGCCAGTATATGGCTACACCTTC. It specifies CASSQDHGPVYGYTF. The chain uses TRBV4-3 and TRBJ1-2; no clear D gene. The CDR3 loop spans 15 amino acids. Germline V lookup: CDR1 LGHNA, CDR2 YSLEER. The V gene lost 0 bases and the J gene lost 5 bases, with 13 bases spanning the gap.

The chain carries TRBV9 and TRBJ2-1; tentatively, D is TRBD2 (5 bases). Germline loops: CDR1 SGDLS, CDR2 YYNGEE. Trimming shortened V by 0 bases and J by 5 bases, and 15 bases separated the two germline ends. The CDR3 is 16 residues long. The CDR3 here is CASSVDPRGVDNEQFF. The CDR3, as DNA: TGTGCCAGCAGCGTAGACCCCCGGGGAGTTGACAATGAGCAGTTCTTC.

A few counts support this clone. The chain couples TRBV6-4 to TRBJ1-6; perhaps TRBD1 as D (5 bases). CDR3 length: 15 amino acids. The V gene lost 6 bases and the J gene lost 4 bases, with 13 bases spanning the gap. Germline V lookup: CDR1 MRHNA, CDR2 SNTAGT. CDR3 nucleotide sequence: TGTGCCAGCAGGGGAGACGGGGGTTATAATTCACCCCTCCACTTT. Its protein product is CASRGDGGYNSPLHF.